The T cell receptor beta chain described here comes from a study of beta chain features in type 1 diabetes. Study-level results: Moderate yet significant TCRB CDR3 shortening was seen in Type 1 diabetes patients in all four CD4+ subsets. The similarity of naive, central memory and Treg TCRB repertoires appeared greater among patients than among healthy donors. Insertions were fewer and deletions more numerous at VDJ junctions in type 1 diabetes patients.

The V gene's germline CDR1 is MDHEN and CDR2 SYDVKM. V gave up 7 bases and J gave up 2 bases, with 24 bases separating them. The CDR3 has 17 amino acids. Expressed TCRB transcripts were sequenced after all isolated RNA was converted to cDNA. The table came from immunoSEQ multiplex PCR; TCRdb's copy has only in-frame clones and leaves some out. The sample yields under 200,000 clones, 10% to 13% seen once. Note on this clone: Its cognate antigen is unknown.

The J gene is TRBJ2-7, the V gene TRBV28; a weak D match, TRBD2 (8 bases). The TCR comes from a young man with type 1 diabetes. The material sequenced was central memory CD4+ T cells from blood. The CDR3, as DNA: TGTGCCAGCACCAGGGGGGGGCGCGGGAGGCGAACCTACGAGCAGTACTTC. Amino acid sequence: CASTRGGRGRRTYEQYF.